The clone carrying this TCR beta chain has a count of ten or more. From the PCR reads, TCRdb called clonotypes with MiXCR, one entry per CDR3 protein. The table records 20,000 or so distinct CDR3 sequences, less than 45% of them present only once. The data originate from a study of tumor-infiltrating lymphocytes in oesophageal squamous cell carcinoma. The sequence came from a male donor with esophageal squamous cell carcinoma. Material: esophageal tumor tissue.

CDR3 loop: CASTYSAGAYEQYF. The CDR3 DNA is TGTGCCAGCACCTACTCGGCCGGAGCCTACGAGCAGTACTTC. The J gene is TRBJ2-7, the V gene TRBV5-5; no reliable D call. The CDR3 has 14 residues. Trimming removed 6 bases from V and 2 bases from J, with 15 bases in between. Germline V gene sequence: CDR1 SGHKS, CDR2 YYEKEE (reference sequence).